This T cell receptor beta chain was identified in a study of cytomegalovirus exposure and HLA in healthy donors. This clone was counted once. As yet, its antigen is unknown. Study-level findings and limits: A later analysis appeared to link common viral pathogens to several of the most significant clusters. It was 150 to 200 TCR beta chains that were listed as cytomegalovirus-associated.

Trimming took off 4 bases at V and 3 bases at J, with 10 bases between the two ends. Germline-derived CDR1 and CDR2 are WNHNN and SYGVQD (reference sequence). This CDR3 has 13 residues. The PCR used 60 Vbeta and 13 Jbeta primers. Clones were read by immunoSEQ multiplex PCR, and TCRdb kept only the in-frame ones, dropping some. The table lists roughly 170,000 clones, about three quarters of them singletons. Sequenced material: PBMCs. The sequence was collected from a girl aged 5 to 17 in good health and CMV-seronegative. The gene calls are TRBV10-1 and TRBJ2-7, with D tentatively TRBD1 (6 bases). The CDR3 bases are TGCGCCAGCAGTGTGCAGGGGAGCTACGAGCAGTACTTC. This codes for CASSVQGSYEQYF.